What follows are 25 T cell receptor beta chains derived from one specimen sequenced in a study of blood T cell repertoires in COVID-19. Profiling relied on immunoSEQ multiplex PCR, and the TCRdb table lists in-frame clones only, not all of them. The table has some 200,000 clones, about 86% seen once. The sequencing sample was made of peripheral blood. These receptors all stem from a man younger than 30 with active or convalescent COVID-19.

The chain uses TRBV28 and TRBJ1-3, with 9 bases matching TRBD1. Losses at the gene ends were 5 bases for V and 0 bases for J; bases not matched to a gene: 8. The CDR3 has 17 amino acids. In germline, CDR1 is MDHEN, CDR2 SYDVKM. This CDR3 reads CASSPPTGGISGNTIYF. For the CDR3, the DNA is TGTGCCAGCAGTCCTCCGACAGGGGGAATCTCTGGAAACACCATATATTTT.

CDR3 sequence: CASKYRVRDTQYF. In nucleotides, the CDR3 is TGTGCCAGCAAATACAGGGTTCGGGATACGCAGTATTTT. The chain links TRBV7-3 to TRBJ2-3, with D tentatively TRBD1 (6 bases). Trimming left V 7 bases short and J 6 bases short, with 14 bases between. Germline loops: CDR1 SGHTA, CDR2 FQGTGA. The length of the CDR3 is 13 residues.

The chain carries TRBV3-1 (or the pseudogene TRBV3-2) and TRBJ2-2; 9 bases are a match to TRBD1. The CDR3 has 14 amino acids. The trim removed 6 bases at V and 6 bases at J, leaving 5 bases unmatched. Looked up from germline, CDR1 is LGHDT and CDR2 is YNNKEL (reference sequence). The CDR3 region is CASSRGQGAGELFF. The CDR3 DNA reads as TGTGCCAGCAGTCGGGGACAGGGCGCCGGGGAGCTGTTTTTT.

The chain links TRBV6-2 or TRBV6-3 to TRBJ1-2; D remains unclear. Germline V gives CDR1 MNHEY, CDR2 SVGEGT. This CDR3 contains 13 residues. V lost 2 bases and J 2 bases, leaving 6 bases between the germline ends. The CDR3 bases are TGTGCCAGCAGTTACGCAGAAAACTATGGCTACACCTTC. This encodes CASSYAENYGYTF.

This chain joins TRBV5-6 and TRBJ2-7; tentative D call: TRBD1 (5 bases). Per the germline V gene, CDR1 is SGHDT and CDR2 is YYEEEE. V was pared by 4 bases and J by 0 bases, with 17 bases between. CDR3 length: 16 residues. CDR3: CASSPRNHRSSYEQYF. CDR3 DNA sequence: TGTGCCAGCAGCCCGAGAAACCACAGGAGCTCCTACGAGCAGTACTTC. Based on the CDR3 plus reference TRBV5-6 and TRBJ2-7, the full variable domain is DAGVTQSPTHLIKTRGQQVTLRCSPKSGHDTVSWYQQALGQGPQFIFQYYEEEERQRGNFPDRFSGHQFPNYSSELNVNALLLGDSALYLCASSPRNHRSSYEQYFGPGTRLTVT.

The chain links TRBV7-3 to TRBJ2-3, with D possibly TRBD1 on 5 matching bases. The V end lost 2 bases, the J end lost 2 bases, and 11 bases lay between the germline ends. Germline values: CDR1 SGHTA, CDR2 FQGTGA. The CDR3 covers 15 residues. The chain's CDR3 is CASSLQGTYTDTQYF. The CDR3 DNA reads TGTGCCAGCAGCTTACAGGGTACATACACAGATACGCAGTATTTT. The complete variable domain, with remaining parts taken from reference TRBV7-3 and TRBJ2-3, reads GAGVSQTPSNKVTEKGKYVELRCDPISGHTALYWYRQSLGQGPEFLIYFQGTGAADDSGLPNDRFFAVRPEGSVSTLKIQRTERGDSAVYLCASSLQGTYTDTQYFGPGTRLTVL.

The table lists this clone with a count of one. The chain has TRBV4-3 and TRBJ1-6; 11 nucleotides line up with TRBD1. The germline V gene encodes CDR1 LGHNA and CDR2 YSLEER. This CDR3 is 16 amino acids long. The V segment lost 0 bases and the J segment 9 bases; nucleotides outside the gene matches: 4. The CDR3 is CASSQDRGQGGSPLHF. In nucleotides, the CDR3 is TGCGCCAGCAGCCAAGATAGGGGACAGGGGGGTTCACCCCTCCACTTT.

The CDR3 loop is CASSSQAGGLYNEQFF. The CDR3 coding sequence is TGTGCCAGCAGCTCTCAAGCGGGAGGGCTCTACAATGAGCAGTTCTTC. The chain is built from TRBV9 and TRBJ2-1, with 10 bases aligning to TRBD2. This CDR3 spans 16 amino acids. The ends lost 4 bases at V and 3 bases at J; junction bases unmatched: 7. CDR1 SGDLS and CDR2 YYNGEE come from the germline V gene.

The chain couples TRBV6-5 to TRBJ2-5; D is perhaps TRBD1 (5 bases). This CDR3 comprises 14 residues. The germline V gene encodes CDR1 MNHEY and CDR2 SVGAGI. The V and J ends lost 2 bases and 1 base respectively, with 8 bases between them. CDR3 in amino acids: CASSYSRGQETQYF. The CDR3 DNA reads TGTGCCAGCAGTTACAGTAGGGGCCAAGAGACCCAGTACTTC.

J is TRBJ1-5 and V is TRBV5-1; 8 bases fit TRBD1. The J segment lost 5 bases and the V segment lost 0 bases, leaving 4 bases of the junction unmatched. The length of the CDR3 is 15 residues. Germline V gene data show CDR1 as SGHRS and CDR2 as YFSETQ. The CDR3 DNA sequence: TGCGCCAGCAGCTTGGAGGCAGGGGGCGATCAGCCCCAGCATTTT. Amino acid sequence: CASSLEAGGDQPQHF. The full variable domain, completed using reference TRBV5-1 and TRBJ1-5, is KAGVTQTPRYLIKTRGQQVTLSCSPISGHRSVSWYQQTPGQGLQFLFEYFSETQRNKGNFPGRFSGRQFSNSRSEMNVSTLELGDSALYLCASSLEAGGDQPQHFGDGTRLSIL.

V is TRBV7-2 and J is TRBJ2-1; possibly TRBD2 for D (6 bases). The CDR3 spans 15 residues. Trimming removed 5 bases from V and 8 bases from J, with 19 bases in between. The V gene's germline CDR1 is SGHTA and CDR2 FQGNSA. CDR3 region: CASSPSGRVLDEQFF. CDR3 DNA sequence: TGTGCCAGCAGCCCAAGCGGGCGGGTTTTGGATGAGCAGTTCTTC.

The rearrangement joins TRBV29-1 to TRBJ2-2; no clear D gene. This CDR3 is 12 amino acids long. From germline, CDR1 is SQVTM and CDR2 ANQGSEA. Trimming took 1 base from V and 3 from J, leaving 3 bases between them. CDR3 region: CSVEAHTGELFF. The CDR3 bases are TGCAGCGTTGAAGCTCACACCGGGGAGCTGTTTTTT.

This clone was observed a few times. V is TRBV14 and J is TRBJ1-2; D possibly corresponds to TRBD1 (5 bases). Trimming pared 5 bases from V and 4 bases from J, leaving 20 bases between. This CDR3 contains 16 residues. The germline gives CDR1 SGHDN, CDR2 FVKESK. The CDR3 reads CASSVDVGAGFYGYTF. The CDR3 DNA sequence: TGTGCCAGCAGCGTCGACGTGGGCGCAGGGTTCTATGGCTACACCTTC. The whole variable domain, remainder taken from reference TRBV14 and TRBJ1-2, is EAGVTQFPSHSVIEKGQTVTLRCDPISGHDNLYWYRRVMGKEIKFLLHFVKESKQDESGMPNNRFLAERTGGTYSTLKVQPAELEDSGVYFCASSVDVGAGFYGYTFGSGTRLTVV.

The rearrangement links TRBV5-4 to TRBJ1-6; D unclear. V lost 3 bases to trimming and J lost 9 bases, with 19 bases between them. Per germline, CDR1 SGHNT and CDR2 YYREEE (reference sequence). The CDR3 spans 16 residues. CDR3 sequence: CASSSRREGEGSPLHF. As DNA, the CDR3 is TGTGCCAGCAGCTCGAGAAGGGAGGGCGAGGGTTCACCCCTCCACTTT. The entire variable domain, with the rest obtained from reference TRBV5-4 and TRBJ1-6, is as follows: ETGVTQSPTHLIKTRGQQVTLRCSSQSGHNTVSWYQQALGQGPQFIFQYYREEENGRGNFPPRFSGLQFPNYSSELNVNALELDDSALYLCASSSRREGEGSPLHFGNGTRLTVT.

V usage is TRBV12-3 or TRBV12-4 and J usage is TRBJ2-3; TRBD2 matches 7 bases. The length of the CDR3 is 13 residues. Germline trimming cut 8 bases from V and 6 bases from J; bases unmatched to any gene: 8. The CDR3 protein is CASSAGWRDTQYF. CDR3 nucleotide sequence: TGTGCCAGCTCAGCGGGATGGAGGGATACGCAGTATTTT.

This chain joins TRBV19 and TRBJ2-1; 12 bases align to TRBD2. Germline CDR1 LNHDA, CDR2 SQIVND (reference sequence). Trimming removed 5 bases from V and 0 bases from J; junction bases left unmatched: 5. This CDR3 has 17 amino acids. CDR3 coding DNA: TGTGCCAGTAGTGTTTCGACTAGCGGGGGCTCCTACAATGAGCAGTTCTTC. Amino acids: CASSVSTSGGSYNEQFF.

The genes are TRBV10-1 and TRBJ1-5, with D perhaps TRBD1 (5 bases). The V and J ends lost 5 bases and 5 bases respectively, with 10 bases between them. The length of the CDR3 is 13 residues. Looked up from germline, CDR1 is WNHNN and CDR2 is SYGVQD (reference sequence). The CDR3, as DNA: TGCGCCAGCAGTCAAGGGGTCGATCAGCCCCAGCATTTT. It is translated as CASSQGVDQPQHF.

The chain employs TRBV6-5 and TRBJ2-1; perhaps TRBD2 as D (7 bases). Trimming removed 6 bases from V and 12 bases from J, with 24 bases in between. Per germline, CDR1 MNHEY and CDR2 SVGAGI. The length of the CDR3 is 15 residues. In nucleotides, the CDR3 is TGTGCCAGCAGACTTTTTGCGGGGGCTTATGGGGGGCAGTTCTTC. The encoded protein is CASRLFAGAYGGQFF.

This clone turned up a few times. The gene calls are TRBV2 and TRBJ1-1, with 7 bases identical to TRBD1. Losses at the gene ends were 4 bases for V and 0 bases for J; bases not matched to a gene: 11. Germline CDR1 SNHLY, CDR2 FYNNEI. The CDR3 is 17 residues long. The chain's CDR3 is CASSGKGAAVMNTEAFF. DNA for the CDR3: TGTGCCAGCAGTGGAAAGGGGGCCGCGGTGATGAACACTGAAGCTTTCTTT.

J is TRBJ1-5 and V is TRBV2; D remains ambiguous. Trimming shortened V by 6 bases and J by 5 bases, and 8 bases separated the two germline ends. The CDR3 extends over 12 amino acids. Germline V gene data show CDR1 as SNHLY and CDR2 as FYNNEI. The CDR3 DNA reads as TGTGCCAGCAGCCAAATGTATCAGCCCCAGCATTTT. Protein: CASSQMYQPQHF.

This clone was recorded once. J is TRBJ1-5 and V is TRBV6-5, with D unclear. Between the trimmed V and J ends, which lost 6 bases and 9 bases, there was a span of 18 bases. Germline V gene sequence: CDR1 MNHEY, CDR2 SVGAGI. This CDR3 is built from 14 residues. CDR3 sequence (DNA): TGTGCCAGCAGCCCCACCCTTTCAAGGAGGCCCCAGCATTTT. Its protein is CASSPTLSRRPQHF.

This chain joins TRBV28 and TRBJ2-1, with D maybe TRBD2 (5 bases). The V end was cut by 0 bases, the J end by 7 bases, with 16 bases between. The CDR3 covers 16 residues. Germline loops: CDR1 MDHEN, CDR2 SYDVKM. The CDR3 DNA reads TGTGCCAGCAGTTTATGGGAGGTAGGGCGGCGAAATGAGCAGTTCTTC. As protein: CASSLWEVGRRNEQFF.

The chain has TRBV10-1 and TRBJ2-2; a possible D gene is TRBD2 (5 bases). This CDR3 has 15 amino acids. Germline V gene lookup returns CDR1 WNHNN and CDR2 SYGVQD (reference sequence). Trimming removed 6 bases from V and 3 bases from J, with 14 bases in between. The CDR3 DNA is TGCGCCAGCAGCCCCGCATGGGGAGACACCGGGGAGCTGTTTTTT. It specifies CASSPAWGDTGELFF.

The V gene is TRBV7-8, the J gene TRBJ1-2; 7 nucleotides match TRBD1. The CDR3 extends over 16 amino acids. V gave up 5 bases and J gave up 0 bases; unmatched junction bases: 9. Germline CDR1 reads SGHVS; CDR2 reads FQNEAQ. The CDR3 loop reads CASSVVGTDPNYGYTF. As DNA, the CDR3 is TGTGCCAGCAGCGTAGTTGGGACAGACCCTAACTATGGCTACACCTTC.

This sequence joins TRBV9 and TRBJ2-2; D gene unclear. The CDR3 covers 12 residues. Germline assignment: CDR1 SGDLS and CDR2 YYNGEE. V shed 4 bases and J shed 5 bases, with 6 bases lying between them. The CDR3 coding sequence is TGTGCCAGCAGCACCCAGACCGGGGAGCTGTTTTTT. Its protein is CASSTQTGELFF.